This entry lists 17 T cell receptor beta chains sequenced from one sample in a study of blood T cell repertoires in COVID-19. Repertoires were generated with immunoSEQ multiplex PCR, while TCRdb's copy carries only in-frame clones and drops some. The sample has roughly 150,000 clones, about 90% seen once. Sequencing was performed on PBMCs or T cells enriched from blood (not recorded which). These receptors all come from a woman aged 40 to 49 who had been exposed to COVID-19.

This rearrangement joins TRBV15 to TRBJ1-5, with 7 bases matching TRBD1. The germline gives CDR1 LNHNV, CDR2 YYDKDF (reference sequence). CDR3 length equals 15 residues. Losses at the gene ends were 0 bases for V and 3 bases for J; bases not matched to a gene: 2. This CDR3 reads CATSREDRYNQPQHF. Here the CDR3 DNA reads TGTGCCACCAGCAGAGAGGACAGGTACAATCAGCCCCAGCATTTT.

The gene calls are TRBV3-1 (or the pseudogene TRBV3-2) and TRBJ1-2; no firm D call. The ends were cut back, 5 bases at V and 2 bases at J, with 9 bases in the middle. Germline CDR1 LGHDT, CDR2 YNNKEL (reference sequence). CDR3 size: 13 residues. The CDR3 DNA sequence: TGTGCCAGCAGCACAACAGAGAACTATGGCTACACCTTC. Protein product: CASSTTENYGYTF.

The CDR3 spells CATSWGTATNEKLFF. The CDR3 nucleotides read TGTGCCACCAGCTGGGGGACAGCAACTAATGAAAAACTGTTTTTT. This chain joins TRBV15 and TRBJ1-4; the match to TRBD1 covers 7 bases. This CDR3 has 15 residues. Germline V gene lookup returns CDR1 LNHNV and CDR2 YYDKDF (reference sequence). J was trimmed by 0 bases and V by 5 bases; bases with no gene match: 3.

This rearrangement joins TRBV28 to TRBJ2-3; the D gene is possibly TRBD2 (5 bases). The V end lost 4 bases, the J end lost 2 bases, and 16 bases lay between the germline ends. The CDR3 consists of 16 residues. The germline gives CDR1 MDHEN, CDR2 SYDVKM. CDR3 loop: CASSWSSLPYTDTQYF. The CDR3 nucleotides read TGTGCCAGCAGTTGGTCTAGCCTACCCTACACAGATACGCAGTATTTT.

CDR3 loop: CASSLPRDRAYEQYF. The DNA of the CDR3 is TGTGCCAGCAGCCTTCCGCGGGACAGGGCCTACGAGCAGTACTTC. J is TRBJ2-7 and V is TRBV27; 9 bases match TRBD1. CDR1 and CDR2 from the germline V gene are MNHEY and SMNVEV (reference sequence). This CDR3 contains 15 residues. V dropped 6 bases and J dropped 2; count of bases not matched to a gene: 8.

This clone was detected only a few times. V usage is TRBV18 and J usage is TRBJ1-6; TRBD1 aligns across 8 bases. The junction had 10 bases not matched to a gene; V was cut back by 8 bases and J by 7 bases. Looked up from germline, CDR1 is KGHSH and CDR2 is LQKENI. This CDR3 comprises 15 residues. CDR3 residues: CASTPDRGPNSPLHF. CDR3 DNA sequence: TGTGCCAGCACTCCCGACAGGGGCCCAAATTCACCCCTCCACTTT.

V gene TRBV7-9 combines with J gene TRBJ2-1; D unresolved. CDR1 and CDR2 from the germline V gene are SEHNR and FQNEAQ (reference sequence). CDR3 size: 12 residues. Trimming took 6 bases from V and 9 from J, leaving 12 bases between them. DNA of the CDR3: TGTGCCAGCAGGCAACTACCCGCTGAGCAGTTCTTC. Translating gives CASRQLPAEQFF.

This sequence joins TRBV2 and TRBJ1-5; D not certain. The CDR3 is 12 residues long. Germline V gene data show CDR1 as SNHLY and CDR2 as FYNNEI. The V and J ends lost 4 bases and 9 bases respectively, with 10 bases between them. CDR3 in DNA: TGTGCCAGCAGTGCAGTGCTTCGGCCCCAGCATTTT. Translated, it gives CASSAVLRPQHF. The whole variable domain, remainder taken from reference TRBV2 and TRBJ1-5, is EPEVTQTPSHQVTQMGQEVILRCVPISNHLYFYWYRQILGQKVEFLVSFYNNEISEKSEIFDDQFSVERPDGSNFTLKIRSTKLEDSAMYFCASSAVLRPQHFGDGTRLSIL.

The V and J genes are TRBV6-1 and TRBJ1-6, with D unresolved. V was clipped by 3 bases and J by 6 bases, with 6 bases between them. The CDR3 is 13 amino acids. Germline V CDR1 and CDR2: MNHNS, SASEGT. The CDR3 coding sequence is TGTGCCAGCAGTGACGTTTCTAATTCACCCCTCCACTTT. Protein: CASSDVSNSPLHF.

The genes are TRBV5-1 and TRBJ1-2; D is undetermined. The V end was cut by 0 bases, the J end by 4 bases, with 10 bases between. Germline CDR1 is SGHRS and CDR2 is YFSETQ. The CDR3 length is 14 residues. CDR3: CASSLDSDFYGYTF. For the CDR3, the DNA is TGCGCCAGCAGCTTGGATTCTGACTTCTATGGCTACACCTTC.

In this sample, this clone is medium-sized. CDR3 region: CASSSIAGEGTDTQYF. The CDR3 DNA is TGCGCCAGCTCGTCTATAGCGGGGGAGGGCACAGATACGCAGTATTTT. V is TRBV4-1 and J is TRBJ2-3; 9 bases are shared with TRBD2. Germline V gives CDR1 MGHRA, CDR2 YSYEKL. This CDR3 has 16 residues. The junction had 10 bases not matched to a gene; V was cut back by 8 bases and J by 1 base.

This chain joins TRBV28 and TRBJ1-6; D possibly corresponds to TRBD1 (5 bases). Trimming took 7 bases from V and 2 from J, leaving 18 bases between them. The CDR3 totals 17 residues. Looked up from germline, CDR1 is MDHEN and CDR2 is SYDVKM. Here the CDR3 DNA reads TGTGCCAGCACCGCCCCGGCGGACACTCCCTATAATTCACCCCTCCACTTT. This sequence encodes CASTAPADTPYNSPLHF.

The chain uses TRBV9 and TRBJ2-7; perhaps TRBD2 as D (6 bases). The CDR3 covers 16 residues. Germline-derived CDR1 and CDR2 are SGDLS and YYNGEE. V lost 0 bases and J 3 bases, leaving 16 bases between the germline ends. CDR3 sequence: CASSVEGGAPFYEQYF. The CDR3 DNA reads as TGTGCCAGCAGCGTAGAAGGAGGGGCCCCTTTCTACGAGCAGTACTTC.

The V and J genes are TRBV7-9 and TRBJ1-5; no firm D call. The CDR3 covers 16 residues. CDR1 SEHNR and CDR2 FQNEAQ come from the germline V gene (reference sequence). V was clipped by 0 bases and J by 3 bases, with 12 bases between them. CDR3 in amino acids: CASSLAGPGFNQPQHF. In DNA, the CDR3 is TGTGCCAGCAGCTTAGCGGGTCCAGGTTTCAATCAGCCCCAGCATTTT. Looking up the rest from reference TRBV7-9 and TRBJ1-5 gives the full variable domain: DTGVSQNPRHKITKRGQNVTFRCDPISEHNRLYWYRQTLGQGPEFLTYFQNEAQLEKSRLLSDRFSAERPKGSFSTLEIQRTEQGDSAMYLCASSLAGPGFNQPQHFGDGTRLSIL.

The chain has TRBV18 and TRBJ1-1; a possible D gene is TRBD1 (6 bases). The CDR3 is 15 amino acids. Trimming removed 5 bases at V and 2 bases at J, with 15 bases between. Germline-derived CDR1 and CDR2 are KGHSH and LQKENI. CDR3 sequence (DNA): TGTGCCAGCTCAGCCGTAGCACAGGGTAACACTGAAGCTTTCTTT. It codes for CASSAVAQGNTEAFF. Drawing the rest from reference TRBV18 and TRBJ1-1, the complete variable domain is NAGVMQNPRHLVRRRGQEARLRCSPMKGHSHVYWYRQLPEEGLKFMVYLQKENIIDESGMPKERFSAEFPKEGPSILRIQQVVRGDSAAYFCASSAVAQGNTEAFFGQGTRLTVV.

The chain is built from TRBV10-1 and TRBJ2-1, with D possibly TRBD2 on 6 matching bases. Trimming took 2 bases from V and 1 from J, leaving 9 bases between them. The CDR3 is made up of 15 amino acids. Germline CDR1 is WNHNN and CDR2 is SYGVQD (reference sequence). This CDR3 is CASSENSGSYNEQFF. CDR3 in DNA: TGCGCCAGCAGTGAGAATAGCGGATCCTACAATGAGCAGTTCTTC.

The rearrangement joins TRBV2 to TRBJ2-2; D uncertain. This CDR3 spans 13 amino acids. The germline V gene has CDR1 SNHLY and CDR2 FYNNEI. V dropped 6 bases and J dropped 4 bases, with 9 bases sitting between them. The CDR3 protein is CASSRQATGELFF. CDR3 nucleotide sequence: TGTGCCAGCAGCAGACAAGCCACCGGGGAGCTGTTTTTT.